This T cell receptor (beta chain) was identified in a study of Ad26.COV2.S vaccination and SARS-CoV-2 variants. Germline CDR1 reads MNHEY; CDR2 reads SMNVEV (reference sequence). Trimming pared 1 base from V and 7 bases from J, leaving 13 bases between. This CDR3 region has 15 residues. Generated by immunoSEQ multiplex PCR, the TCRdb table keeps only in-frame clones and is missing some. Among about 440,000 clones, roughly 87% were seen once, and the ten largest hold about 4.5%. The sample's treatment: some 20 received Ad26.COV2.S at low or high dose, single or two shots; about five received placebo; per-sample allocation not given. Sampling was done on day 63 after the first vaccine or placebo injection.

The TCR comes from a person between 18 and 65 years old who received the Ad26.COV2.S COVID-19 vaccine or a placebo. Sequenced here: peripheral blood, sampled in a trial of Ad26.COV2.S vaccine versus placebo. The chain employs TRBV27 and TRBJ2-2; the D call may be TRBD1 or TRBD2 (5 bases each). CDR3 in DNA: TGTGCCAGCAGTTTATATGGGACGAAAGGCGGGGAGCTGTTTTTT. Its protein is CASSLYGTKGGELFF.